A single sample is the source of the 30 T cell receptor beta chains below, sequenced in a study of OX40 agonist ivuxolimab in advanced cancers. TCRdb keeps only in-frame clones here, not all; method: immunoSEQ multiplex PCR. The sample lists 45,000 to 65,000 clones; roughly 84% were seen once. Source: CD4+ or CD8+ T cells sorted from blood, taken in a trial of the OX40 agonist ivuxolimab. The receptors shown here come from an adult with an advanced solid tumor such as melanoma, head and neck, liver or kidney cancer.

The chain recombines TRBV29-1 with TRBJ1-1; TRBD1 aligns across 7 bases. Germline V CDR1 and CDR2: SQVTM, ANQGSEA. CDR3 size: 12 residues. V was pared by 6 bases and J by 6 bases, with 7 bases of the junction left unmatched. The CDR3 DNA reads TGCAGCGTCTCCGACAGGGTCGCTGAAGCTTTCTTT. It yields the protein CSVSDRVAEAFF.

In DNA form, the CDR3 reads TGTGCCAGCAGCGCAGCCGTGACAGGGTCGACTGAAGCTTTCTTT. Residues: CASSAAVTGSTEAFF. V is TRBV11-2 and J is TRBJ1-1; 7 bases agree with TRBD1. This CDR3 has 15 amino acids. Germline CDR1 SGHAT, CDR2 FQNNGV. Trimming at V came to 5 bases and at J to 5 bases, leaving 11 bases not matched to a gene.

The V call is TRBV5-6, the J call TRBJ2-1, with D perhaps assigned TRBD1 or TRBD2 (7 bases each). CDR1 is SGHDT and CDR2 is YYEEEE in the germline V gene. V was shortened by 4 bases and J by 3 bases, with 20 bases between the two germline ends. The CDR3 runs to 17 residues. The CDR3 region is CASSQGGKPQGYNEQFF. The CDR3 coding sequence is TGTGCCAGCAGCCAGGGGGGGAAGCCACAGGGCTACAATGAGCAGTTCTTC.

The J gene is TRBJ1-1, the V gene TRBV11-2; D not resolved. This CDR3 spans 14 amino acids. The V end was cut by 11 bases, the J end by 0 bases, with 16 bases between. Germline values: CDR1 SGHAT, CDR2 FQNNGV. The CDR3 loop reads CASAGVGLNTEAFF. CDR3 coding DNA: TGTGCCTCAGCCGGGGTCGGTCTGAACACTGAAGCTTTCTTT.

Only one count was recorded for this clone. The chain links TRBV7-2 to TRBJ2-6; 11 nucleotides agree with TRBD1. V trimming: 3 bases; J trimming: 1 base; junction bases outside the gene matches: 8. The germline gives CDR1 SGHTA, CDR2 FQGNSA. The CDR3 totals 19 residues. CDR3 protein: CASSFPRDRGVSGANVLTF. CDR3 nucleotide sequence: TGTGCCAGCAGCTTCCCCCGGGACAGGGGGGTATCTGGGGCCAACGTCCTGACTTTC.

The rearrangement joins TRBV15 to TRBJ2-1, with 8 bases matching TRBD1. There are 14 residues in the CDR3. J gave up 8 bases and V 4 bases, and 7 bases lay outside the gene matches. Per the germline V gene, CDR1 is LNHNV and CDR2 is YYDKDF (reference sequence). This CDR3 is CATSMDRAGDEQFF. The CDR3 nucleotides read TGTGCCACCAGCATGGACAGGGCTGGGGATGAGCAGTTCTTC.

The J gene is TRBJ2-5, the V gene TRBV5-6, with D perhaps assigned TRBD1 or TRBD2 (5 bases each). Trimming left V 4 bases short and J 2 bases short, with 12 bases between. The germline V gene has CDR1 SGHDT and CDR2 YYEEEE. The CDR3 totals 14 residues. In DNA form, the CDR3 reads TGTGCCAGCAGCCTTATGGGGGTACAAGAGACCCAGTACTTC. Its translation: CASSLMGVQETQYF.

The rearrangement uses TRBV2 and TRBJ1-1, with TRBD1 matching 8 bases. V lost 2 bases and J lost 5; bases outside the gene matches: 4. Germline CDR1 reads SNHLY; CDR2 reads FYNNEI. The CDR3 loop spans 14 amino acids. The CDR3, as DNA: TGTGCCAGCAGTGAACAGGGGGCAGGGACTGAAGCTTTCTTT. Protein product: CASSEQGAGTEAFF.

This sequence joins TRBV27 and TRBJ2-3; D gene ambiguous. The germline V gene has CDR1 MNHEY and CDR2 SMNVEV (reference sequence). The CDR3 length is 15 residues. The V end was cut by 3 bases, the J end by 2 bases, with 12 bases between. The CDR3 protein is CASSFRGLSTDTQYF. CDR3 DNA sequence: TGTGCCAGCAGTTTCCGCGGTCTATCCACAGATACGCAGTATTTT.

The V call is TRBV5-6, the J call TRBJ1-3; D gene uncertain. The CDR3 has 16 amino acids. The V gene's germline CDR1 is SGHDT and CDR2 YYEEEE. Trimming cost V 0 bases and J 5 bases, with 15 bases left between them. Written as DNA, the CDR3 is TGTGCCAGCAGCTTGGTTGGGGTTACGAACCGAAACACCATATATTTT. Protein product: CASSLVGVTNRNTIYF.

The V and J genes are TRBV6-6 and TRBJ2-3, with a tentative D call TRBD2 (5 bases). Trimming stripped 5 bases from V and 9 bases from J, with 15 bases between. CDR3 length: 13 residues. Per germline, CDR1 MNHNY and CDR2 SVGAGI (reference sequence). The CDR3 loop is CASSEIEGSTQYF. The CDR3 region has the DNA TGTGCCAGCAGTGAGATAGAGGGATCCACGCAGTATTTT.

The chain links TRBV7-3 to TRBJ2-1; no firm D call. CDR1 is SGHTA, CDR2 FQGTGA, per germline. This CDR3 spans 16 amino acids. Trimming pared 5 bases from V and 0 bases from J, leaving 14 bases between. The CDR3 here is CASSRQGSLSYNEQFF. In DNA form, the CDR3 reads TGTGCCAGCAGCCGACAAGGGTCCCTCTCCTACAATGAGCAGTTCTTC.

This rearrangement joins TRBV2 to TRBJ1-4, with D unresolved. CDR3 length equals 13 residues. The V gene's germline CDR1 is SNHLY and CDR2 FYNNEI. Trimming left V 8 bases short and J 0 bases short, with 7 bases between. As DNA, the CDR3 is TGTGCCAGCTCCCGGGCAACTAATGAAAAACTGTTTTTT. It specifies CASSRATNEKLFF. Looking up the rest from reference TRBV2 and TRBJ1-4 gives the full variable domain: EPEVTQTPSHQVTQMGQEVILRCVPISNHLYFYWYRQILGQKVEFLVSFYNNEISEKSEIFDDQFSVERPDGSNFTLKIRSTKLEDSAMYFCASSRATNEKLFFGSGTQLSVL.

The V gene is TRBV18, the J gene TRBJ2-1; 7 bases are shared with TRBD2. CDR3 length equals 12 residues. V lost 6 bases, J lost 7 bases, and 3 bases stayed unmatched. Germline assignment: CDR1 KGHSH and CDR2 LQKENI. The CDR3 region has the DNA TGTGCCAGCTCTCCCGGGGGGAATGAGCAGTTCTTC. Its protein is CASSPGGNEQFF.

This chain joins TRBV6-1 and TRBJ1-1, with a weak D call TRBD1 (5 bases). V lost 2 bases to trimming and J lost 1 base, with 11 bases between them. Germline CDR1 is MNHNS and CDR2 is SASEGT. The CDR3 has 15 amino acids. In DNA, the CDR3 is TGTGCCAGCAGTGAAAGACAGAATAAGAACACTGAAGCTTTCTTT. It encodes CASSERQNKNTEAFF.

The V and J genes are TRBV2 and TRBJ2-6; 8 bases agree with TRBD2. The CDR3 runs to 19 residues. The germline V gene has CDR1 SNHLY and CDR2 FYNNEI. The V and J ends lost 2 bases and 0 bases, in that order; junction bases with no gene match: 9. In DNA form, the CDR3 reads TGTGCCAGCAGTGAAAAGGGTGGCGGGAGGCCCTCTGGGGCCAACGTCCTGACTTTC. This translates into CASSEKGGGRPSGANVLTF.

The sample holds a few counts of this clone. The chain has TRBV5-1 and TRBJ1-2; 7 bases map to TRBD1. The CDR3 is 15 amino acids. V lost 0 bases, J lost 3 bases, and 5 bases stayed unmatched. The germline V gene has CDR1 SGHRS and CDR2 YFSETQ. The CDR3 spells CASSLEGGYDYGYTF. DNA for the CDR3: TGCGCCAGCAGCTTGGAAGGGGGCTACGACTATGGCTACACCTTC.

The chain joins TRBV7-2 to TRBJ2-7; TRBD2 aligns across 15 bases. J was trimmed by 6 bases and V by 4 bases; bases with no gene match: 4. Germline V gives CDR1 SGHTA, CDR2 FQGNSA. This CDR3 contains 15 residues. The CDR3 loop is CASSSGLAGGTEQYF. DNA of the CDR3: TGTGCCAGCAGCTCGGGACTAGCGGGAGGTACCGAGCAGTACTTC.

This chain uses TRBV6-6 with TRBJ1-2; D gene uncertain. Trimming left V 5 bases short and J 6 bases short, with 16 bases between. The CDR3 contains 14 residues. Germline V gene lookup returns CDR1 MNHNY and CDR2 SVGAGI (reference sequence). The CDR3 bases are TGTGCCAGCAGTAAGACGCCCAGAAGAGATGGCTACACCTTC. Translated, it gives CASSKTPRRDGYTF.

This clone was seen only once. The genes are TRBV28 and TRBJ2-5; either TRBD1 or TRBD2 may fit D (5 bases each). The CDR3 has 15 residues. CDR1 and CDR2 (germline): MDHEN, SYDVKM. Trimming removed 10 bases at V and 2 bases at J, with 20 bases between. The CDR3 nucleotides are TGTGCCACCTTAAACCGAGGGGATAGGCAAGAGACCCAGTACTTC. Protein: CATLNRGDRQETQYF.

In its sample, this clone was seen once. The V call is TRBV19, the J call TRBJ1-5; 10 positions match TRBD1. CDR1 is LNHDA and CDR2 is SQIVND in the germline V gene (reference sequence). The CDR3 runs to 17 residues. V lost 6 bases to trimming and J lost 0 bases; unmatched junction nucleotides: 8. This CDR3 reads CASSRGQGVGSNQPQHF. Here the CDR3 DNA reads TGTGCCAGTAGCCGAGGACAGGGGGTGGGTAGCAATCAGCCCCAGCATTTT.

This chain uses TRBV9 with TRBJ2-1, with no clear D. The CDR3 has 14 residues. V gave up 0 bases and J gave up 2 bases, with 6 bases separating them. Germline CDR1 and CDR2: SGDLS and YYNGEE. The CDR3 bases are TGTGCCAGCAGCGTAGAAACTGCCTACAATGAGCAGTTCTTC. This codes for CASSVETAYNEQFF.

This clone was counted a few times. The chain recombines TRBV18 with TRBJ1-2, with D possibly matching TRBD1 (5 bases). Looked up from germline, CDR1 is KGHSH and CDR2 is LQKENI. The CDR3 has 11 amino acids. V was clipped by 6 bases and J by 4 bases, with 6 bases between them. CDR3 in amino acids: CASSQGYGYTF. CDR3 coding DNA: TGTGCCAGCTCCCAGGGCTATGGCTACACCTTC. Combining the CDR3 with reference TRBV18 and TRBJ1-2 gives the whole variable domain NAGVMQNPRHLVRRRGQEARLRCSPMKGHSHVYWYRQLPEEGLKFMVYLQKENIIDESGMPKERFSAEFPKEGPSILRIQQVVRGDSAAYFCASSQGYGYTFGSGTRLTVV.

The chain combines TRBV7-2 with TRBJ2-2, with 12 bases lining up with TRBD2. The germline V gene has CDR1 SGHTA and CDR2 FQGNSA. V shed 5 bases and J 7 bases; nucleotides not matched to a gene: 8. The CDR3 covers 16 residues. The CDR3 nucleotides read TGTGCCAGCAGCGGGCTAGCGGGAGGGGTGAGCGGGGAGCTGTTTTTT. It specifies CASSGLAGGVSGELFF.

This clone was detected a few times. The V and J genes are TRBV19 and TRBJ2-1; TRBD2 matches at 8 bases. The CDR3 consists of 15 residues. In germline, CDR1 is LNHDA, CDR2 SQIVND (reference sequence). V shed 3 bases and J 9 bases; nucleotides not matched to a gene: 10. This chain's CDR3 is CASSIKAGVNSEQFF. CDR3 coding DNA: TGTGCCAGTAGTATCAAAGCGGGAGTGAACAGTGAGCAGTTCTTC.

This clone was observed a single time. A much larger clone differs from this one at a single base, so this may be a read error. V usage is TRBV28 and J usage is TRBJ2-6; no definite D call. CDR3 length: 13 residues. V shed 6 bases and J shed 4 bases, with 7 bases lying between them. Germline CDR1 reads MDHEN; CDR2 reads SYDVKM. CDR3 in DNA: TGTGCCAGCAGCCTGGGCGGGGCCAACGTCCTGACTTTC. Amino acid sequence: CASSLGGANVLTF.

This sequence joins TRBV5-1 and TRBJ1-5, with a possible D match to TRBD1 (5 bases). Germline lookup yields CDR1 SGHRS and CDR2 YFSETQ. This CDR3 spans 15 amino acids. V was cut by 0 bases and J by 5 bases, with 12 bases left in between. The CDR3 loop reads CASSLGGRLDQPQHF. CDR3 DNA: TGCGCCAGCAGCTTGGGGGGACGTCTGGATCAGCCCCAGCATTTT.

The chain employs TRBV7-6 and TRBJ1-3; 9 bases agree with TRBD1. This CDR3 has 15 residues. V shed 6 bases and J 2 bases; nucleotides not matched to a gene: 5. CDR1 and CDR2 (germline): SGHVS, FNYEAQ. CDR3 nucleotides: TGTGCCAGCAGTCCGGGACAGGGCCCTGGAAACACCATATATTTT. This gives the protein CASSPGQGPGNTIYF.

This clone was counted once. V is TRBV18 and J is TRBJ1-6; D is uncertain. There are 15 residues in the CDR3. With 2 bases removed from V and 7 bases from J, the gap between germline ends came to 12 bases. Germline V gene data show CDR1 as KGHSH and CDR2 as LQKENI. CDR3 amino acids: CASSPVLQGNSPLHF. Here the CDR3 DNA reads TGTGCCAGCTCACCAGTTCTCCAAGGCAATTCACCCCTCCACTTT.

The chain uses TRBV10-3 and TRBJ2-5; 8 bases map to TRBD2. V was pared by 9 bases and J by 2 bases, with 8 bases of the junction left unmatched. The CDR3 runs to 14 residues. Germline lookup yields CDR1 ENHRY and CDR2 SYGVKD. The CDR3 DNA is TGTGCCATGCAAGCGGGAGCCGGACAAGAGACCCAGTACTTC. It encodes CAMQAGAGQETQYF.